A single sample is the source of the 18 T cell receptor beta chains below, sequenced in a study of technical replicates of blood from a few donors. TCRdb's copy holds only in-frame clones and misses some; the assay was immunoSEQ multiplex PCR. The table has under 85,000 clones, about 92% seen once. Source material: T cells isolated from PBMCs. These receptors were taken from a human donor in good health.

The V call is TRBV5-1, the J call TRBJ1-2; TRBD1 is a possible D gene (5 bases). V gave up 0 bases and J gave up 8 bases, with 8 bases separating them. CDR3 length: 12 residues. CDR1 is SGHRS and CDR2 is YFSETQ in the germline V gene. DNA of the CDR3: TGCGCCAGCAGCTTGGAGGGGCGCGGCTACACCTTC. Its translation is CASSLEGRGYTF.

The V gene is TRBV5-1, the J gene TRBJ2-3; the D gene is possibly TRBD2 (7 bases). CDR3 length equals 15 residues. Trimming cost V 2 bases and J 4 bases, with 14 bases left between them. Germline V CDR1 and CDR2: SGHRS, YFSETQ. Here the CDR3 reads CASSLSGDISDTQYF. CDR3 coding DNA: TGCGCCAGCAGCTTAAGCGGGGACATTTCAGATACGCAGTATTTT.

This clone was recorded once. The genes are TRBV11-2 and TRBJ2-1, with 7 nucleotides matching TRBD2. CDR1 is SGHAT and CDR2 is FQNNGV in the germline V gene. This CDR3 comprises 15 residues. V lost 2 bases to trimming and J lost 3 bases; unmatched junction nucleotides: 4. The CDR3 protein is CASSLWGGGYNEQFF. CDR3 coding DNA: TGTGCCAGCAGCTTATGGGGCGGGGGCTACAATGAGCAGTTCTTC.

The V gene is TRBV4-1, the J gene TRBJ1-1; TRBD1 agrees at 8 bases. From germline, CDR1 is MGHRA and CDR2 YSYEKL. J gave up 7 bases and V 2 bases, and 3 bases lay outside the gene matches. CDR3 length: 13 amino acids. The CDR3 DNA sequence: TGCGCCAGCAGCCAATACGACAGGGGTGAAGCTTTCTTT. Translating gives CASSQYDRGEAFF.

Concerning this clone: The junction and the germline gene differ at one end; a read error may be behind it. CDR3 sequence (DNA): TGTGCCAGCAGTGACCGGACAGCCACCAGCTTC. As protein: CASSDRTATSF. The rearrangement links TRBV6-4 to TRBJ2-4, with a tentative D call TRBD1 (6 bases). From germline, CDR1 is MRHNA and CDR2 SNTAGT. CDR3 length equals 11 residues.

The J gene is TRBJ2-7, the V gene TRBV4-3, with 8 bases matching TRBD1. The CDR3 is 15 amino acids. Germline CDR1 reads LGHNA; CDR2 reads YSLEER. J lost 5 bases, V lost 1 base, and 7 bases had no gene match. CDR3 residues: CASSQGTGMVHEQYF. In DNA form, the CDR3 reads TGCGCCAGCAGCCAAGGGACAGGGATGGTTCACGAGCAGTACTTC.

The chain has TRBV9 and TRBJ2-5, with 11 nucleotides matching TRBD2. The tail of the sequence fits TRBJ2-7 better, so the J call may be wrong. Per the germline V gene, CDR1 is SGDLS and CDR2 is YYNGEE. CDR3 length equals 18 residues. CDR3 coding DNA: TGTGCCAGCTCCTCTAGGGCCACAACTAGCGGGAGTTCCCACGAGCAGTACTTC. The encoded protein is CASSSRATTSGSSHEQYF.

The V call is TRBV6-1, the J call TRBJ1-4; no clear D gene. This CDR3 is 15 amino acids long. Trimming removed 3 bases at V and 5 bases at J, with 13 bases between. Germline V gene lookup returns CDR1 MNHNS and CDR2 SASEGT. The CDR3 DNA sequence: TGTGCCAGCAGTGACATGAGGGATTCAAATGAAAAACTGTTTTTT. Its translation: CASSDMRDSNEKLFF.

V and J are TRBV7-9 and TRBJ1-1; no reliable D call. This CDR3 is 12 amino acids long. The germline V gene encodes CDR1 SEHNR and CDR2 FQNEAQ (reference sequence). The germline V and J ends were trimmed by 5 bases and 3 bases, with 7 bases remaining between them. CDR3 amino acids: CASSDTYTEAFF. CDR3 sequence (DNA): TGTGCCAGCAGCGACACGTACACTGAAGCTTTCTTT.

As DNA, the CDR3 is TGTGCCAGCAGTTTCGGGACTAGCGGGAGCAAAAACGAGCAGTACTTC. It translates to CASSFGTSGSKNEQYF. J is TRBJ2-7 and V is TRBV27, with 14 bases that match TRBD2. Germline V gives CDR1 MNHEY, CDR2 SMNVEV (reference sequence). The junction had 6 bases not matched to a gene; V was cut back by 3 bases and J by 5 bases. The CDR3 is 16 amino acids.

The chain recombines TRBV5-1 with TRBJ2-1; the D is unclear. This CDR3 is built from 15 residues. From germline, CDR1 is SGHRS and CDR2 YFSETQ. V was trimmed by 0 bases and J by 3 bases, leaving 10 bases between them. In nucleotides, the CDR3 is TGCGCCAGCAGCTTGGACTTTGATTACTACAATGAGCAGTTCTTC. This sequence encodes CASSLDFDYYNEQFF.

V is TRBV5-8 and J is TRBJ1-2; weak D call: TRBD1 (5 bases). The V gene's germline CDR1 is SGHTS and CDR2 YDEGEE. Between the trimmed V and J ends, which lost 2 bases and 1 base, there was a span of 12 bases. The CDR3 covers 15 residues. The CDR3 reads CASSLVWGLNYGYTF. In DNA, the CDR3 is TGTGCCAGCAGCTTAGTTTGGGGCCTTAACTATGGCTACACCTTC.

This chain connects TRBV6-5 to TRBJ1-1, with a weak D call TRBD1 (6 bases). Per the germline V gene, CDR1 is MNHEY and CDR2 is SVGAGI. This CDR3 contains 15 residues. The V gene lost 6 bases and the J gene lost 2 bases, with 16 bases spanning the gap. Here the CDR3 DNA reads TGTGCCAGCAGCAACCCGGGGGGGCTTAACACTGAAGCTTTCTTT. Translation gives CASSNPGGLNTEAFF.

CDR3 sequence: CASIFGYTEAFF. The CDR3 bases are TGTGCCAGCATATTCGGGTACACTGAAGCTTTCTTT. The rearrangement uses TRBV2 and TRBJ1-1; D gene unclear. CDR1 is SNHLY, CDR2 FYNNEI, per germline. Trimming left V 7 bases short and J 3 bases short, with 9 bases between. CDR3 length: 12 residues.

The chain recombines TRBV27 with TRBJ2-7; 8 positions agree with TRBD1. Germline loops: CDR1 MNHEY, CDR2 SMNVEV (reference sequence). Trimming took 6 bases from V and 5 from J; bases not matched to a gene: 6. This CDR3 is 13 amino acids long. In DNA form, the CDR3 reads TGTGCCAGCAGGAGGACAGGGAGGAACGAGCAGTACTTC. Amino acid sequence: CASRRTGRNEQYF.

In its sample, this clone was seen once. The rearrangement links TRBV29-1 to TRBJ2-7; 12 bases line up with TRBD2. The CDR3 is 17 residues long. The J segment lost 1 base and the V segment lost 2 bases, leaving 9 bases of the junction unmatched. Germline V gene data show CDR1 as SQVTM and CDR2 as ANQGSEA. This chain's CDR3 is CSVELAGGPFGSYEQYF. CDR3 bases: TGCAGCGTTGAACTAGCGGGAGGGCCTTTTGGGTCCTACGAGCAGTACTTC.

This chain uses TRBV11-2 with TRBJ2-3; weak D call: TRBD2 (6 bases). The CDR3 length is 14 residues. Trimming cost V 5 bases and J 5 bases, with 14 bases left between them. Germline assignment: CDR1 SGHAT and CDR2 FQNNGV. In DNA, the CDR3 is TGTGCCAGCAGCCTGGAGGGGTCGGGAGATACGCAGTATTTT. This gives the protein CASSLEGSGDTQYF.

This chain links TRBV14 with TRBJ2-3, with 7 bases lining up with TRBD2. Trimming at V came to 7 bases and at J to 2 bases, leaving 3 bases not matched to a gene. The CDR3 totals 13 residues. Germline lookup yields CDR1 SGHDN and CDR2 FVKESK. The CDR3 bases are TGTGCCAGCACAGCGGGGTTCACAGATACGCAGTATTTT. This codes for CASTAGFTDTQYF.